These T cell receptor beta chains were read from a single sample in a study of neoadjuvant nivolumab and ipilimumab in lung cancer. Data came from immunoSEQ multiplex PCR; TCRdb stores just in-frame clones and leaves some out. The repertoire includes fewer than 30,000 clones, about 81% of them detected once, and about 9% sits in the top ten. Sequenced material: tumor tissue, taken after neoadjuvant nivolumab, alone or with ipilimumab, at or shortly before surgery. The source of these receptors is an adult with non-small cell lung cancer. The CDR3 runs from the conserved cysteine through the conserved F or W. The D gene is left open where the match is weak. Expanded clones are given a class, and other clones once, few, many or no size at all.

J: TRBJ2-1
size: few
D: .
V: TRBV15
CDR3: CATSRDPRYNEQFF
DNA: TGTGCCACCAGCAGAGATCCCCGCTACAATGAGCAGTTCTTC

J: TRBJ2-7
size: .
D: .
V: TRBV7-2
CDR3: CASSLDLPSEQYF
DNA: TGTGCCAGCAGCTTAGATCTTCCATCCGAGCAGTACTTC

J: TRBJ2-7
size: .
D: TRBD1
V: TRBV18
CDR3: CASSSGTGSPYEQYF
DNA: TGTGCCAGCTCTTCCGGGACAGGGAGCCCCTACGAGCAGTACTTC

J: TRBJ2-7
size: .
D: .
V: TRBV9
CDR3: CASSGGAPGLDHKQYF
DNA: TGTGCCAGCAGCGGCGGGGCACCAGGGCTGGATCATAAGCAGTACTTC

J: TRBJ2-7
size: .
D: .
V: TRBV7-9
CDR3: CASSPARLEQYF
DNA: TGTGCCAGCAGCCCTGCCCGCTTAGAGCAGTACTTC

J: TRBJ1-5
size: .
D: .
V: TRBV7-6
CDR3: CASSRDPLRENQPQHF
DNA: TGTGCCAGCAGTCGAGACCCCCTTAGAGAGAATCAGCCCCAGCATTTT

J: TRBJ2-1
size: few
D: .
V: TRBV27
CDR3: CASSKAGPPYNEQFF
DNA: TGTGCCAGCAGTAAGGCGGGGCCTCCCTACAATGAGCAGTTCTTC

J: TRBJ2-2
size: .
D: TRBD1
V: TRBV7-2
CDR3: CASATGRNTGELFF
DNA: TGTGCCAGCGCGACAGGGCGGAACACCGGGGAGCTGTTTTTT

J: TRBJ2-5
size: .
D: TRBD2
V: TRBV11-3
CDR3: CASSLGTSVGTQYF
DNA: TGTGCCAGCAGCCTAGGGACTAGCGTGGGGACCCAGTACTTC

J: TRBJ2-7
size: .
D: TRBD2
V: TRBV11-3
CDR3: CASSLPTGVAGGEQYF
DNA: TGTGCCAGCAGCTTACCTACGGGAGTAGCGGGAGGCGAGCAGTACTTC

J: TRBJ2-2
size: once
D: TRBD1
V: TRBV5-4
CDR3: CASSLAGWTGVRAGELFF
DNA: TGTGCCAGCAGCTTGGCCGGGTGGACAGGGGTAAGGGCCGGGGAGCTGTTTTTT

J: TRBJ1-1
size: once
D: .
V: TRBV5-1
CDR3: CASSLEHPGQNTEAFF
DNA: TGCGCCAGCAGCTTGGAACACCCTGGACAGAACACTGAAGCTTTCTTT

J: TRBJ2-3
size: few
D: .
V: TRBV5-6
CDR3: CASSFTDTQYF
DNA: TGTGCCAGCAGCTTCACAGATACGCAGTATTTT

J: TRBJ2-3
size: .
D: TRBD1
V: TRBV5-1
CDR3: CASSPDRADTQYF
DNA: TGCGCCAGCAGCCCGGACAGGGCAGATACGCAGTATTTT

J: TRBJ2-3
size: .
D: TRBD2
V: TRBV6-1
CDR3: CASSVQRLAGVRDTQYF
DNA: TGTGCCAGCAGTGTCCAAAGGCTAGCGGGAGTAAGAGATACGCAGTATTTT

J: TRBJ1-2
size: once
D: .
V: TRBV19
CDR3: CASGFRENYGYTF
DNA: TGTGCCAGTGGCTTCAGGGAAAACTATGGCTACACCTTC

J: TRBJ2-7
size: .
D: .
V: TRBV6-1
CDR3: CASSGGGLTNYEQYF
DNA: TGTGCCAGCAGTGGAGGGGGACTAACAAACTACGAGCAGTACTTC

J: TRBJ2-1
size: .
D: TRBD2
V: TRBV7-9
CDR3: CASSSNSGTSGSHEQFF
DNA: TGTGCCAGCAGCTCCAACTCCGGGACTAGCGGGAGTCATGAGCAGTTCTTC

J: TRBJ2-7
size: few
D: TRBD1
V: TRBV6-5
CDR3: CASSGTEGYEQYF
DNA: TGTGCCAGCAGTGGGACAGAGGGGTACGAGCAGTACTTC

J: TRBJ2-2
size: .
D: .
V: TRBV29-1
CDR3: CSATQGPSDLGELFF
DNA: TGCAGCGCTACACAGGGCCCATCGGACCTCGGGGAGCTGTTTTTT

J: TRBJ2-5
size: .
D: .
V: TRBV5-4
CDR3: CASTGDRREETQYF
DNA: TGTGCCAGCACGGGGGACCGCAGGGAGGAGACCCAGTACTTC

J: TRBJ1-1
size: .
D: .
V: TRBV11-3
CDR3: CASSRDRNTEAFF
DNA: TGTGCCAGCAGCCGAGACCGGAACACTGAAGCTTTCTTT

J: TRBJ2-4
size: .
D: .
V: TRBV5-5
CDR3: CASSPQGTSKNIQYF
DNA: TGTGCCAGCAGCCCCCAGGGGACCTCGAAAAACATTCAGTACTTC

J: TRBJ1-5
size: .
D: TRBD1
V: TRBV4-2
CDR3: CASSQDGTGGDQPQHF
DNA: TGTGCCAGCAGCCAAGATGGGACAGGGGGGGATCAGCCCCAGCATTTT

J: TRBJ1-1
size: .
D: .
V: TRBV6-5
CDR3: CASSSYSSTEAFF
DNA: TGTGCCAGCAGTTCTTACAGTAGCACTGAAGCTTTCTTT

J: TRBJ1-5
size: .
D: .
V: TRBV7-8
CDR3: CASSQDPDQPQHF
DNA: TGTGCCAGCAGCCAAGACCCTGATCAGCCCCAGCATTTT

J: TRBJ2-1
size: .
D: .
V: TRBV11-2
CDR3: CASSLGTLAAGDEQFF
DNA: TGTGCCAGCAGCTTAGGAACCCTAGCGGCAGGGGATGAGCAGTTCTTC

J: TRBJ1-4
size: .
D: .
V: TRBV5-1
CDR3: CASSFSADEKLFF
DNA: TGCGCCAGCAGCTTTTCGGCAGATGAAAAACTGTTTTTT

J: TRBJ2-3
size: medium-sized
D: .
V: TRBV6-5
CDR3: CASRVPSTDTQYF
DNA: TGTGCCAGCAGGGTCCCTAGCACAGATACGCAGTATTTT

J: TRBJ1-2
size: .
D: .
V: TRBV6-5
CDR3: CASSYSSRGSYGYTF
DNA: TGTGCCAGCAGTTACTCGAGTCGGGGGTCCTATGGCTACACCTTC

J: TRBJ1-5
size: .
D: .
V: TRBV4-1
CDR3: CASSHEQGVNQPQHF
DNA: TGCGCCAGCAGCCACGAACAGGGTGTGAATCAGCCCCAGCATTTT

J: TRBJ2-1
size: .
D: TRBD2
V: TRBV30
CDR3: CAWSRIAGGNEQFF
DNA: TGTGCCTGGAGTAGAATCGCGGGAGGCAATGAGCAGTTCTTC

J: TRBJ1-3
size: .
D: .
V: TRBV7-2
CDR3: CASSTGGGTGNTIYF
DNA: TGTGCCAGCAGCACCGGCGGGGGAACTGGAAACACCATATATTTT

J: TRBJ1-2
size: .
D: .
V: TRBV6-5
CDR3: CASSLGGGAHYGYTF
DNA: TGTGCCAGCAGCCTCGGGGGGGGCGCACACTATGGCTACACCTTC

J: TRBJ2-3
size: once
D: TRBD2
V: TRBV5-1
CDR3: CASSLAQLAGGADTQYF
DNA: TGCGCCAGCAGCTTGGCCCAATTAGCGGGAGGGGCGGATACGCAGTATTTT

J: TRBJ1-1
size: once
D: TRBD1
V: TRBV5-4
CDR3: CASKMPPGQGVPEAFF
DNA: TGTGCCAGTAAAATGCCTCCGGGACAGGGAGTACCTGAAGCTTTCTTT

J: TRBJ1-4
size: .
D: TRBD1
V: TRBV11-3
CDR3: CASSMGQAYNEKLFF
DNA: TGTGCCAGCAGCATGGGACAGGCCTATAATGAAAAACTGTTTTTT

J: TRBJ1-1
size: .
D: .
V: TRBV11-2
CDR3: CASSYPGGNIQGNTEAFF
DNA: TGTGCCAGCAGCTACCCGGGAGGAAACATACAGGGGAACACTGAAGCTTTCTTT

J: TRBJ2-5
size: .
D: .
V: TRBV5-1
CDR3: CASSLGVDSQETQYF
DNA: TGCGCCAGCAGCTTGGGGGTGGACAGTCAAGAGACCCAGTACTTC

J: TRBJ2-5
size: few
D: .
V: TRBV7-2
CDR3: CASSLIEDNFQETQYF
DNA: TGTGCCAGCAGCTTAATAGAGGACAACTTCCAAGAGACCCAGTACTTC

J: TRBJ1-1
size: .
D: .
V: TRBV30
CDR3: CAWTRGGVTEAFF
DNA: TGTGCCTGGACAAGGGGTGGGGTCACTGAAGCTTTCTTT

J: TRBJ2-7
size: .
D: .
V: TRBV18
CDR3: CASSPPRAPLYEQYF
DNA: TGTGCCAGCTCACCACCTCGGGCACCACTCTACGAGCAGTACTTC

J: TRBJ1-5
size: .
D: TRBD1
V: TRBV19
CDR3: CASIGGQGTRQPQHF
DNA: TGTGCCAGTATTGGGGGACAGGGGACCCGTCAGCCCCAGCATTTT

J: TRBJ1-5
size: .
D: .
V: TRBV5-1
CDR3: CASRVTGSDNQPQHF
DNA: TGCGCCAGCAGGGTCACGGGCAGTGACAATCAGCCCCAGCATTTT